This paragraph reports one T cell receptor beta chain. This specimen belongs to a study of T cell changes during pregnancy in multiple sclerosis. Some clones are missing from TCRdb's copy, which holds only in-frame ones; the method was immunoSEQ multiplex PCR. The sample shows about 64,000 clones, around 96% of them seen only once. Per the germline V gene, CDR1 is SQVTM and CDR2 is ANQGSEA. The CDR3 spans 17 residues. J lost 0 bases, V lost 3 bases, and 9 bases had no gene match. The V call is TRBV29-1, the J call TRBJ1-3; 9 nucleotides line up with TRBD1. This clonotype was obtained from a female donor with multiple sclerosis, enrolled in a pregnancy study. The specimen comprised CD8+ T cells from peripheral blood mononuclear cells, sampled after pregnancy. CDR3 in DNA: TGCAGCGTTGAGCTCGGTGGACAGGGGAGCTCTGGAAACACCATATATTTT. As protein: CSVELGGQGSSGNTIYF.